This TCR beta chain appears in the sequencing data of a study of Ad26.COV2.S vaccination and SARS-CoV-2 variants. Overall study: Donor got 5x10^10 or 1x10^11 viral particles of Ad26.COV2.S.

Study-level findings and limits: The TCR breadth and depth analyses may have understated or missed part of the total T cell responses.

The CDR3 sequence is 13 residues long. Germline assignment: CDR1 KGHSH and CDR2 LQKENI. The V gene lost 5 bases and the J gene lost 5 bases, with 12 bases spanning the gap. Assay used: immunoSEQ multiplex PCR; TCRdb lists only in-frame clones, some missing. The sample has some 480,000 clones, around 88% seen once. Treatment meaning: over 15 received Ad26.COV2.S at low or high dose, single or two shots; roughly five received placebo; per-sample allocation not given. Material that was analyzed had been drawn on day 63 after the first vaccine or placebo injection. As its vector, the vaccine had Ad26, which expressed Wuhan-strain SARS-CoV-2 spike. As concerns this clone: Its antigen is as yet unknown.

The sequencing used peripheral blood, collected in a trial of Ad26.COV2.S vaccine versus placebo. The chain has TRBV18 and TRBJ1-1; no clear D. The sequence was collected from a person between 18 and 65 years old who received the Ad26.COV2.S COVID-19 vaccine or a placebo. The CDR3 DNA is TGTGCCAGCTCATCCAGCGATGGGACTGAAGCTTTCTTT. Its translation: CASSSSDGTEAFF.